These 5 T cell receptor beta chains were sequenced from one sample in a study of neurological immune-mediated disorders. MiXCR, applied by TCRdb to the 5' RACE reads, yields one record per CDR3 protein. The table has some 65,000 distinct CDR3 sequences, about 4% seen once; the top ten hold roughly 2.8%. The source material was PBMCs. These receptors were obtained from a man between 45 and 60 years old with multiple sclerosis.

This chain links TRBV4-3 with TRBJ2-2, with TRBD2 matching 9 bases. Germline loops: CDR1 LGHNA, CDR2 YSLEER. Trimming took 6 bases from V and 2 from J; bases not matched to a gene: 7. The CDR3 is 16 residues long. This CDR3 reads CASSFLAGTNTGELFF. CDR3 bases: TGCGCCAGCAGTTTTCTAGCGGGGACTAACACCGGGGAGCTGTTTTTT.

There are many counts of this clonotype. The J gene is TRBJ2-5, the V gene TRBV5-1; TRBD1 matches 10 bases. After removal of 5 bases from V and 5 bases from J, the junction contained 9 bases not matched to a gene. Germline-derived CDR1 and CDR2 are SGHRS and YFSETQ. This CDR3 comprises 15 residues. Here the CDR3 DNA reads TGCGCCAGCAGTAATCCGGGACAGGGGACGGAGACCCAGTACTTC. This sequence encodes CASSNPGQGTETQYF.

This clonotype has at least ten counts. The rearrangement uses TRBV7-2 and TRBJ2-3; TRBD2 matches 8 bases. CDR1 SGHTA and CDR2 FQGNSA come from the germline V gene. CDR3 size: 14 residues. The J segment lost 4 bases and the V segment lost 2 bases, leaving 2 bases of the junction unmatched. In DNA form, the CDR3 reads TGTGCCAGCAGCTTAAGCGGGGGTGCAGATACGCAGTATTTT. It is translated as CASSLSGGADTQYF.

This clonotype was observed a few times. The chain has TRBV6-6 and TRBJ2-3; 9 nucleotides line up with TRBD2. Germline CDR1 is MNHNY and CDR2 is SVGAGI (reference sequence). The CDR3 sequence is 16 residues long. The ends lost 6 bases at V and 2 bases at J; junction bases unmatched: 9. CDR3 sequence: CASSTGRGGVTDTQYF. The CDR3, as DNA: TGTGCCAGCAGCACCGGGCGGGGGGGTGTCACAGATACGCAGTATTTT.

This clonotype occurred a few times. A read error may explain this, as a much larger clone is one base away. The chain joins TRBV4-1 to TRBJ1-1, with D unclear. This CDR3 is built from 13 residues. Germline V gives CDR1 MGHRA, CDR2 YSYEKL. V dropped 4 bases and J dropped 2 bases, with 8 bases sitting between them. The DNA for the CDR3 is TGCGCCAGCAGCCCCCAAACTAACACTGAAGCTTTCTTT. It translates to CASSPQTNTEAFF.